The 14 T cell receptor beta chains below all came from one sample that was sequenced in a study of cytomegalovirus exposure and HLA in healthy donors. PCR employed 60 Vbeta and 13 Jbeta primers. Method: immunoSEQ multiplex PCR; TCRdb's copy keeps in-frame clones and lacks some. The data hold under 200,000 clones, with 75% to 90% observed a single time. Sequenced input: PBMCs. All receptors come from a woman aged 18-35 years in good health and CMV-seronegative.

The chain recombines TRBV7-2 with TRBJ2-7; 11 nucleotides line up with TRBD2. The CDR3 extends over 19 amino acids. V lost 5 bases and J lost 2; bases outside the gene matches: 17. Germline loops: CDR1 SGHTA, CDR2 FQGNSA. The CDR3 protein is CASSPGASGGLTHAYEQYF. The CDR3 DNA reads TGTGCCAGCAGCCCCGGGGCTAGCGGGGGGCTCACTCACGCCTACGAGCAGTACTTC.

In nucleotides, the CDR3 is TGTGCCAGCAGCGTAGCCCTACAAGAGACCCAGTACTTC. As protein: CASSVALQETQYF. The gene calls are TRBV9 and TRBJ2-5; D gene unclear. The V end lost 0 bases, the J end lost 2 bases, and 5 bases lay between the germline ends. Germline assignment: CDR1 SGDLS and CDR2 YYNGEE. This CDR3 region has 13 residues.

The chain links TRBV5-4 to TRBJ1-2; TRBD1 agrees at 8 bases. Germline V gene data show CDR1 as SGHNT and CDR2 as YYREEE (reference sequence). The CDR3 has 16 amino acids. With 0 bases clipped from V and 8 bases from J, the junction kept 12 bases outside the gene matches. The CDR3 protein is CASSLGGTGVAGGYTF. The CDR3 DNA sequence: TGTGCCAGCAGCTTGGGCGGGACAGGAGTCGCGGGCGGCTACACCTTC.

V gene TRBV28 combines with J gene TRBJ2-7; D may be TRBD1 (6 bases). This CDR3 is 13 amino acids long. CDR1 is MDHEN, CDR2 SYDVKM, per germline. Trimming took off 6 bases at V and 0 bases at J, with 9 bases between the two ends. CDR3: CASSRTDSYEQYF. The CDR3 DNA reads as TGTGCCAGCAGCCGGACAGACTCCTACGAGCAGTACTTC.

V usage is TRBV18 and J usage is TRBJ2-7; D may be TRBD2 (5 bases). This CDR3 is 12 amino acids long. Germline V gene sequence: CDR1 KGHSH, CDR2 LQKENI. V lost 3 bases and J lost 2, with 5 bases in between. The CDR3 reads CASSPGAYEQYF. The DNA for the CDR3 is TGTGCCAGCTCACCGGGAGCCTACGAGCAGTACTTC.

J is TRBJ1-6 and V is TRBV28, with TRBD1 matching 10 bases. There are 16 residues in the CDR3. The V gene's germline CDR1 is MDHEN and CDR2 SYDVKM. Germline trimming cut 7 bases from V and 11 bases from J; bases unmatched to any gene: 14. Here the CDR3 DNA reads TGTGCCAGCACCTCCCAGGGACAGGGGACAGTGGCACCCCTCCACTTT. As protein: CASTSQGQGTVAPLHF.

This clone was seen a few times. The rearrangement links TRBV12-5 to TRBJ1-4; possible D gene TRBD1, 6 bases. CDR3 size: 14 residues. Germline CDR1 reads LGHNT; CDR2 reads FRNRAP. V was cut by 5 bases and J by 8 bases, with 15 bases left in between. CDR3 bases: TGTGCTAGTGGTCGAGGGGAGGGGGACGAAAAACTGTTTTTT. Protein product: CASGRGEGDEKLFF.

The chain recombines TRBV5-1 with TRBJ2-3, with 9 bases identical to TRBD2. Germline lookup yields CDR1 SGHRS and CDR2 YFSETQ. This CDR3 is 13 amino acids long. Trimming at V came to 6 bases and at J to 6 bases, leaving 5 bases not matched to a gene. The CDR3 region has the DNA TGCGCCAGCACCCGGACTAGCGAGGATACGCAGTATTTT. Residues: CASTRTSEDTQYF.

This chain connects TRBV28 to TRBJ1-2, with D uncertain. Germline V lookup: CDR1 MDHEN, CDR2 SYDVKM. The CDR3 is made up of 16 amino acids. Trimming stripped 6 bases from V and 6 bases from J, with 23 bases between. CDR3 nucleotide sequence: TGTGCCAGCAGGGCCCTCGAAGGCACTGCGGTGGATGGCTACACCTTC. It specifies CASRALEGTAVDGYTF.

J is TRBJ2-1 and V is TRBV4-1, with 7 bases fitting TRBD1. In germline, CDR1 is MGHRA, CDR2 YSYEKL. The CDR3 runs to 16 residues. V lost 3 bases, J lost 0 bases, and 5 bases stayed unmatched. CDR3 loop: CASSQGDSLSYNEQFF. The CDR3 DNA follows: TGCGCCAGCAGCCAGGGGGACAGCCTCTCCTACAATGAGCAGTTCTTC.

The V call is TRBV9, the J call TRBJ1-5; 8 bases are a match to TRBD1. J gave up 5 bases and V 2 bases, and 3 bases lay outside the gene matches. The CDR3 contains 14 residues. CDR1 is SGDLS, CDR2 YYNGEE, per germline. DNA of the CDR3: TGTGCCAGCAGCGTCCCAGGGGGCTATCAGCCCCAGCATTTT. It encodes CASSVPGGYQPQHF.

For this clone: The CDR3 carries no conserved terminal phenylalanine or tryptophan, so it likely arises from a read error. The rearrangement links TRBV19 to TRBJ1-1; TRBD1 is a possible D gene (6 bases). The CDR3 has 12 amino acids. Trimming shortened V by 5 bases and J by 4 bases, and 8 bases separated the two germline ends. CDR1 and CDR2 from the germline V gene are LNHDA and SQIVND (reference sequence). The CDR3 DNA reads TGTGCCAGTAGTGCGGGGGCCACTGAAGCTTTCTCT. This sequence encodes CASSAGATEAFS.

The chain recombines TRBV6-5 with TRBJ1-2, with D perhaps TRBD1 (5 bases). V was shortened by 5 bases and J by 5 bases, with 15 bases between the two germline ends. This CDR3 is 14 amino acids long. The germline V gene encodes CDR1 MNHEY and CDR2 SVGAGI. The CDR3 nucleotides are TGTGCCAGCAGTCCCGGACAAGCGGGATATGGCTACACCTTC. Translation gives CASSPGQAGYGYTF.

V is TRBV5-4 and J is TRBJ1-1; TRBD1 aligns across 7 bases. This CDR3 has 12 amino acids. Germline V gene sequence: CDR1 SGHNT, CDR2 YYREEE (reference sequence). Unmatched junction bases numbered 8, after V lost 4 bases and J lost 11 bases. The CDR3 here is CASSDTDRVAFF. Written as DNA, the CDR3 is TGTGCCAGCAGCGATACTGACAGGGTCGCTTTCTTT.